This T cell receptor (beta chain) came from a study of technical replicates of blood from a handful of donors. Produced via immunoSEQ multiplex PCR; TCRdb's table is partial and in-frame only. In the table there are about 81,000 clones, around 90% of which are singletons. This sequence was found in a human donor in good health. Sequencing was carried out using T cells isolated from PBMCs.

The CDR3 sequence is CASSPNHRVGQPQHF. The CDR3, as DNA: TGTGCCAGCAGTCCCAACCACAGGGTGGGTCAGCCCCAGCATTTT. This rearrangement joins TRBV6-1 to TRBJ1-5; possibly TRBD1 for D (6 bases). Per germline, CDR1 MNHNS and CDR2 SASEGT. Trimming took 5 bases from V and 6 from J, leaving 17 bases between them. This CDR3 has 15 amino acids.